This TCR beta chain was obtained from a study of shared clonotypes between healthy human individuals. Each subset's genomic DNA was shared equally among a number of immunoSEQ plates. Template for every sorted-subset replicate PCR totaled approximately 0.2 ug DNA, 30,000 to 35,000 T cell genomes. Profiling relied on immunoSEQ multiplex PCR, and the TCRdb table lists in-frame clones only, not all of them. The data contain roughly 530,000 clones, about 96% of them singletons. The sample comprised naive CD4+ T cells sorted from blood. As to subset: CD45RA+ positively selected. The clonotype was recovered from a woman younger than 45 in good health.

The CDR3 region is CASTPGGTYGYTF. The CDR3 bases are TGTGCCAGCACCCCTGGGGGAACCTATGGCTACACCTTC. This rearrangement joins TRBV5-6 to TRBJ1-2, with D perhaps matching TRBD1 (5 bases). Trimming left V 6 bases short and J 4 bases short, with 13 bases between. The germline CDR1 and CDR2 sequences are SGHDT and YYEEEE. The CDR3 is 13 residues long.